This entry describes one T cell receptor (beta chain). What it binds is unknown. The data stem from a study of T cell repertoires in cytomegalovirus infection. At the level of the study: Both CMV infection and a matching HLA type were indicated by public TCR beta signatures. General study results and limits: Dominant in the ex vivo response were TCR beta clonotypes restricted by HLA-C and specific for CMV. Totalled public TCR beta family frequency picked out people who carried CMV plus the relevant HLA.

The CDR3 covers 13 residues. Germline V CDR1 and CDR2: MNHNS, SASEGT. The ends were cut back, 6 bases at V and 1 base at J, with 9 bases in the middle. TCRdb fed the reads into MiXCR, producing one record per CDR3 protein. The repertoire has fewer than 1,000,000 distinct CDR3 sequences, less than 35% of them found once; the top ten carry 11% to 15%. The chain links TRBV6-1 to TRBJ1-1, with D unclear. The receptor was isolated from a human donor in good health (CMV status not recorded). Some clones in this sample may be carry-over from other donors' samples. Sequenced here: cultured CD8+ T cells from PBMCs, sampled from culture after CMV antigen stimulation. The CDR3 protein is CASRPERNTEAFF. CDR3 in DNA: TGTGCCAGCAGACCCGAAAGGAACACTGAAGCTTTCTTT.